This T cell receptor beta chain was recorded in a study of patients and donors after allogeneic stem cell transplantation. Trimming at V came to 6 bases and at J to 3 bases, leaving 14 bases not matched to a gene. Looked up from germline, CDR1 is MDHEN and CDR2 is SYDVKM. The CDR3 extends over 17 amino acids. From the RT-PCR reads, TCRdb called clonotypes with MiXCR, one entry per CDR3 protein. Of roughly 940,000 distinct CDR3 sequences detected, about a sixth appear once; the ten largest clones hold under 6.5%. The source of this sequence is a human donor who was either an allogeneic HSCT recipient or a stem cell or donor lymphocyte infusion donor (not recorded which). It is not recorded whose cells these are; they may come from a transplant donor. J is TRBJ1-5 and V is TRBV28; 7 bases fit TRBD1. The sequencing input was blood, either unsorted or a sorted T cell fraction (not recorded which). This CDR3 reads CASSTTTGWGFNQPQHF. CDR3 DNA sequence: TGTGCCAGCAGCACAACGACAGGGTGGGGATTCAATCAGCCCCAGCATTTT.